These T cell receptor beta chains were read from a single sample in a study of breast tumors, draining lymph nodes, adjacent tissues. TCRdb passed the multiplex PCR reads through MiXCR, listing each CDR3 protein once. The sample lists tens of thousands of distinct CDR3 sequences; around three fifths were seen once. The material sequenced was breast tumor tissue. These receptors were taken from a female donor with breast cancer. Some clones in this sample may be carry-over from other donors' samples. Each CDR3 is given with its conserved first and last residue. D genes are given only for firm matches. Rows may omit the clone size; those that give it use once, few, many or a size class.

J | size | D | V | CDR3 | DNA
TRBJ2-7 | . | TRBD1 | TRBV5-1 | CASSSGQGAYEQYF | TGCGCCAGCAGCTCGGGACAGGGGGCCTACGAGCAGTACTTC
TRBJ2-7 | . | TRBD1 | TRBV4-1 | CASSQVSHGQGYEQYF | TGCGCCAGCAGCCAAGTCTCTCACGGACAGGGCTACGAGCAGTACTTC
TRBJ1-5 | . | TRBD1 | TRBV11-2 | CASSTGGARGNQPQHF | TGTGCCAGCAGTACAGGGGGGGCTAGAGGCAATCAGCCCCAGCATTTT
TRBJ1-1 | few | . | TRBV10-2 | CASSEGTEAFF | TGCGCCAGCAGTGAGGGTACTGAAGCTTTCTTT
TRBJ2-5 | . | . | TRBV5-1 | CASSLGAGSETQYF | TGCGCCAGCAGCTTGGGGGCAGGGAGTGAGACCCAGTACTTC
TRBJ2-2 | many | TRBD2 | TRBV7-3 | CASSLSGGSNTGELFF | TGTGCCAGCAGCTTGAGCGGGGGGTCAAACACCGGGGAGCTGTTTTTT
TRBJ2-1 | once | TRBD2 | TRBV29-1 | CSVEIYGTSGGDNEQFF | TGCAGCGTTGAGATCTACGGGACTAGCGGGGGAGACAATGAGCAGTTCTTC
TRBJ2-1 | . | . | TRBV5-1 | CASSLEGNNEQFF | TGCGCCAGCAGCTTGGAAGGGAACAATGAGCAGTTCTTC
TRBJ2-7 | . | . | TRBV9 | CASSPDLQATYEQYF | TGTGCCAGCAGCCCAGACCTACAGGCAACCTACGAGCAGTACTTC
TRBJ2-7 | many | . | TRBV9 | CASSASIGAYEQYF | TGTGCCAGCAGCGCATCAATTGGGGCCTACGAGCAGTACTTC
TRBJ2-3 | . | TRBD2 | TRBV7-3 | CASSGLTSGGTDTQYF | TGTGCCAGCAGTGGACTGACTAGCGGGGGGACAGATACGCAGTATTTT
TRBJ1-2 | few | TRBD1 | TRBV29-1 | CSVEIWDSDYGYTF | TGCAGCGTTGAGATATGGGACAGCGACTATGGCTACACCTTC
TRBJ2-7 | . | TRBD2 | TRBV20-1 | CSARDSGLAGHEQYF | TGCAGTGCTAGAGATAGTGGCCTAGCGGGGCACGAGCAGTACTTC
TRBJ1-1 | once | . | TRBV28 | CASSVRADSELPEAFF | TGTGCCAGCAGTGTGAGGGCAGATTCCGAACTCCCTGAAGCTTTCTTT
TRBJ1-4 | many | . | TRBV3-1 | CASSQTGTTNEKLFF | TGTGCCAGCAGTCAAACAGGGACCACTAATGAAAAACTGTTTTTT
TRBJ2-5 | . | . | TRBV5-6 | CASSFLGGTETQYF | TGTGCCAGCAGCTTTCTGGGGGGAACGGAGACCCAGTACTTC
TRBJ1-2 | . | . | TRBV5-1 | CASSLTSNYGYTF | TGCGCCAGCAGCTTGACCAGCAACTATGGCTACACCTTC
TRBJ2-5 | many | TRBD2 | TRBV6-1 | CASRGLVGQETQYF | TGTGCCAGCAGAGGACTAGTGGGTCAAGAGACCCAGTACTTC
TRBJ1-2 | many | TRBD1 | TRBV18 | CASSPGGQAYGYTF | TGTGCCAGCTCACCAGGGGGACAGGCCTATGGCTACACCTTC
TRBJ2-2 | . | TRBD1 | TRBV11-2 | CASSSRTGHIIGELFF | TGTGCCAGCAGCAGCCGGACAGGGCACATCATCGGGGAGCTGTTTTTT
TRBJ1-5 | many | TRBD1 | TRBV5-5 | CASSLEAGGQPQHF | TGTGCCAGCAGCTTGGAGGCAGGGGGTCAGCCCCAGCATTTT
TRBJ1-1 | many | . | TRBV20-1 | CSAREGQGHTEAFF | TGCAGTGCTAGAGAGGGGCAGGGTCACACTGAAGCTTTCTTT
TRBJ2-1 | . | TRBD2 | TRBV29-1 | CSVEGLAEINEQFF | TGCAGCGTTGAAGGCCTAGCGGAGATCAATGAGCAGTTCTTC
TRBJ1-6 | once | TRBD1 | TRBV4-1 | CASGQGPGQGNSPLHF | TGCGCCAGCGGCCAAGGGCCTGGACAGGGAAATTCACCCCTCCACTTT
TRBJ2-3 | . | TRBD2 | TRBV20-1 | CSAPRAGGFIGDTQYF | TGCAGTGCTCCCCGAGCGGGAGGTTTTATCGGGGATACGCAGTATTTT